The present entry profiles one T cell receptor beta chain with its context. The CDR3 consists of 12 residues. V was pared by 4 bases and J by 9 bases, with 10 bases between. In germline, CDR1 is MGHRA, CDR2 YSYEKL. This specimen belongs to a study of blood T cell repertoires in COVID-19. Clones were read by immunoSEQ multiplex PCR, and TCRdb kept only the in-frame ones, dropping some. In the table there are 210,000 or so clones, about four fifths of which are singletons. Sequencing was done on a sample of peripheral blood. The chain uses TRBV4-1 and TRBJ2-1, with D perhaps matching TRBD1 (6 bases). The origin of this receptor is a woman between 50 and 59 years old with active or convalescent COVID-19. CDR3 sequence reads: CASSPRGIEQFF. The CDR3 DNA reads TGCGCCAGCAGCCCCAGGGGTATTGAGCAGTTCTTC.